What follows are 20 T cell receptor beta chains derived from one specimen sequenced in a study of blood T cell repertoires in COVID-19. TCRdb's copy holds only in-frame clones and misses some; the assay was immunoSEQ multiplex PCR. The data contain about 400,000 clones, 85% to 90% of them seen just once; the ten biggest clones take up approximately 1.5%. Sequencing was done on a sample of PBMCs or T cells enriched from blood (not recorded which). Receptors originate from a woman aged 25 to 39 who had recovered from COVID-19.

The V call is TRBV19, the J call TRBJ1-5; D might be TRBD1 (6 bases). The CDR3 covers 15 residues. Germline assignment: CDR1 LNHDA and CDR2 SQIVND (reference sequence). Deletions cut 3 bases from V and 2 bases from J, with 11 bases between. The CDR3 region has the DNA TGTGCCAGTAGTATGTTCAGGGGAGGCAATCAGCCCCAGCATTTT. This translates into CASSMFRGGNQPQHF.

This clone appeared a single time. This rearrangement joins TRBV6-5 to TRBJ2-3; perhaps TRBD2 as D (6 bases). V lost 7 bases and J lost 10, with 15 bases in between. Germline V CDR1 and CDR2: MNHEY, SVGAGI. The CDR3 covers 12 residues. CDR3 loop: CASKRVTGAQYF. Written as DNA, the CDR3 is TGTGCCAGCAAAAGGGTAACGGGGGCGCAGTATTTT.

The chain carries TRBV5-1 and TRBJ1-4; 7 nucleotides agree with TRBD1. CDR1 is SGHRS and CDR2 is YFSETQ in the germline V gene. With 4 bases clipped from V and 8 bases from J, the junction kept 11 bases outside the gene matches. The CDR3 has 15 amino acids. This CDR3 reads CASSAQGRVMEKLFF. The CDR3 region has the DNA TGCGCCAGCAGCGCACAGGGGCGGGTGATGGAAAAACTGTTTTTT.

The chain combines TRBV4-3 with TRBJ2-7, with D unclear. With 4 bases removed from V and 3 bases from J, the gap between germline ends came to 16 bases. The CDR3 consists of 15 residues. Germline CDR1 is LGHNA and CDR2 is YSLEER. The CDR3 DNA reads as TGCGCCAGCAGCCTATACAGCTTTAAAGACTACGAGCAGTACTTC. It yields the protein CASSLYSFKDYEQYF.

This clone has just one count. J is TRBJ1-5 and V is TRBV28; D is unclear. With 3 bases removed from V and 3 bases from J, the gap between germline ends came to 9 bases. The V gene's germline CDR1 is MDHEN and CDR2 SYDVKM. There are 14 residues in the CDR3. CDR3 sequence (DNA): TGTGCCAGCAGTTTCCCGGGTTACAATCAGCCCCAGCATTTT. Translation gives CASSFPGYNQPQHF.

The chain combines TRBV20-1 with TRBJ2-1; 11 bases are a match to TRBD2. There are 14 residues in the CDR3. V shed 6 bases and J 7 bases; nucleotides not matched to a gene: 8. Germline V lookup: CDR1 DFQATT, CDR2 SNEGSKA (reference sequence). The CDR3 loop is CSASTLAGGNEQFF. Written as DNA, the CDR3 is TGCAGTGCCAGTACATTAGCGGGAGGGAATGAGCAGTTCTTC.

The V and J genes are TRBV18 and TRBJ1-3, with 7 bases aligning to TRBD1. This CDR3 has 17 residues. Germline assignment: CDR1 KGHSH and CDR2 LQKENI. V was pared by 5 bases and J by 0 bases, with 10 bases of the junction left unmatched. CDR3 in amino acids: CASSFRITGASGNTIYF. As DNA, the CDR3 is TGTGCCAGCTCATTCCGTATTACAGGGGCCTCTGGAAACACCATATATTTT.

The chain carries TRBV6-5 and TRBJ1-2; 11 bases are a match to TRBD1. Germline V gene data show CDR1 as MNHEY and CDR2 as SVGAGI. The CDR3 spans 13 residues. J gave up 5 bases and V 8 bases, and 4 bases lay outside the gene matches. The CDR3: CASPGQGGYGYTF. The CDR3 nucleotides read TGTGCCAGCCCGGGACAGGGGGGATATGGCTACACCTTC.

The rearrangement uses TRBV9 and TRBJ2-7; 14 nucleotides line up with TRBD2. The trim removed 3 bases at V and 1 base at J, leaving 12 bases unmatched. Germline V gene lookup returns CDR1 SGDLS and CDR2 YYNGEE. The CDR3 has 19 residues. The CDR3 DNA is TGTGCCAGCAGCGGCGGGACTAGCGGGAGCCTTCAGACATCCTACGAGCAGTACTTC. It is translated as CASSGGTSGSLQTSYEQYF. The full variable domain, its missing parts supplied by reference TRBV9 and TRBJ2-7, is DSGVTQTPKHLITATGQRVTLRCSPRSGDLSVYWYQQSLDQGLQFLIQYYNGEERAKGNILERFSAQQFPDLHSELNLSSLELGDSALYFCASSGGTSGSLQTSYEQYFGPGTRLTVT.

The chain is built from TRBV7-8 and TRBJ1-5; 9 nucleotides line up with TRBD1. The V gene end was trimmed by 5 bases and the J gene end by 7 bases; junction bases not matched to a gene: 9. CDR1 SGHVS and CDR2 FQNEAQ come from the germline V gene. CDR3 length equals 15 residues. CDR3 bases: TGTGCCAGCAGCCATCGGGACAGGGTGTCCCAGCCCCAGCATTTT. It yields the protein CASSHRDRVSQPQHF.

The chain joins TRBV7-3 to TRBJ2-5, with a possible D match to TRBD1 (6 bases). CDR1 and CDR2 (germline): SGHTA, FQGTGA. V lost 1 base to trimming and J lost 3 bases, with 12 bases between them. The CDR3 spans 15 residues. The CDR3: CASSLNGAGEETQYF. CDR3 in DNA: TGTGCCAGCAGCTTAAATGGCGCAGGGGAAGAGACCCAGTACTTC.

The V and J genes are TRBV2 and TRBJ2-2, with TRBD1 matching over 9 bases. CDR3 size: 15 residues. CDR1 and CDR2 (germline): SNHLY, FYNNEI. V dropped 0 bases and J dropped 6; count of bases not matched to a gene: 2. The CDR3 loop is CASSEARTGAGELFF. In DNA form, the CDR3 reads TGTGCCAGCAGTGAAGCGAGGACAGGGGCCGGGGAGCTGTTTTTT.

V is TRBV28 and J is TRBJ1-6, with D unresolved. Germline V gene sequence: CDR1 MDHEN, CDR2 SYDVKM. The CDR3 totals 12 residues. Trimming removed 3 bases from V and 10 bases from J, with 7 bases in between. The CDR3 loop is CASSFGESPLHF. The CDR3 region has the DNA TGTGCCAGCAGTTTCGGGGAATCACCCCTCCACTTT. The full variable domain, its missing parts supplied by reference TRBV28 and TRBJ1-6, is DVKVTQSSRYLVKRTGEKVFLECVQDMDHENMFWYRQDPGLGLRLIYFSYDVKMKEKGDIPEGYSVSREKKERFSLILESASTNQTSMYLCASSFGESPLHFGNGTRLTVT.

V usage is TRBV10-3 and J usage is TRBJ1-5; 7 positions match TRBD1. Germline values: CDR1 ENHRY, CDR2 SYGVKD. V dropped 6 bases and J dropped 0; count of bases not matched to a gene: 5. CDR3 length equals 15 residues. This chain's CDR3 is CAIREGQSSNQPQHF. CDR3 bases: TGTGCCATCAGAGAGGGACAGAGTAGCAATCAGCCCCAGCATTTT.

This clone appeared a few times. This rearrangement joins TRBV25-1 to TRBJ2-5; no clear D gene. CDR3 length equals 11 residues. The germline V gene has CDR1 MGHDK and CDR2 SYGVNS. V lost 6 bases and J 5 bases, leaving 7 bases between the germline ends. The CDR3 region is CASRSLETQYF. The CDR3 DNA follows: TGTGCCAGCAGGTCCTTGGAGACCCAGTACTTC.

The V and J genes are TRBV5-1 and TRBJ2-2; the D gene is possibly TRBD1 (6 bases). Germline lookup yields CDR1 SGHRS and CDR2 YFSETQ. Trimming took 0 bases from V and 2 from J, leaving 11 bases between them. The CDR3 contains 16 residues. CDR3 nucleotides: TGCGCCAGCAGCTTGGCCGGGACAATCAACACCGGGGAGCTGTTTTTT. It codes for CASSLAGTINTGELFF.

The chain combines TRBV19 with TRBJ1-2, with D perhaps matching TRBD1 (5 bases). The V and J ends lost 8 bases and 8 bases respectively, with 18 bases between them. Per the germline V gene, CDR1 is LNHDA and CDR2 is SQIVND (reference sequence). The CDR3 totals 13 residues. CDR3 protein: CASAQWGEDGYTF. As DNA, the CDR3 is TGTGCCAGTGCTCAATGGGGGGAGGACGGCTACACCTTC.

This chain uses TRBV5-1 with TRBJ1-2; tentative D call: TRBD1 (6 bases). CDR3 length: 15 amino acids. V lost 0 bases and J 4 bases, leaving 13 bases between the germline ends. Germline V CDR1 and CDR2: SGHRS, YFSETQ. As DNA, the CDR3 is TGCGCCAGCAGCTTGGCCCGGGCGACAGGCTATGGCTACACCTTC. It encodes CASSLARATGYGYTF.

The V gene is TRBV30, the J gene TRBJ1-1; D ambiguous. The CDR3 totals 12 residues. Deletions cut 4 bases from V and 4 bases from J, with 10 bases between. The V gene's germline CDR1 is GTSNPN and CDR2 SVGIG (reference sequence). The CDR3 here is CAWKLKPTEAFF. The DNA of the CDR3 is TGTGCCTGGAAACTGAAGCCCACTGAAGCTTTCTTT.

This clone has just one count. The V call is TRBV4-1, the J call TRBJ1-5; 8 positions agree with TRBD1. The ends lost 0 bases at V and 7 bases at J; junction bases unmatched: 5. The CDR3 covers 15 residues. Per germline, CDR1 MGHRA and CDR2 YSYEKL. CDR3 loop: CASSQETGGGQPQHF. The CDR3 nucleotides read TGCGCCAGCAGCCAAGAAACAGGGGGAGGCCAGCCCCAGCATTTT.